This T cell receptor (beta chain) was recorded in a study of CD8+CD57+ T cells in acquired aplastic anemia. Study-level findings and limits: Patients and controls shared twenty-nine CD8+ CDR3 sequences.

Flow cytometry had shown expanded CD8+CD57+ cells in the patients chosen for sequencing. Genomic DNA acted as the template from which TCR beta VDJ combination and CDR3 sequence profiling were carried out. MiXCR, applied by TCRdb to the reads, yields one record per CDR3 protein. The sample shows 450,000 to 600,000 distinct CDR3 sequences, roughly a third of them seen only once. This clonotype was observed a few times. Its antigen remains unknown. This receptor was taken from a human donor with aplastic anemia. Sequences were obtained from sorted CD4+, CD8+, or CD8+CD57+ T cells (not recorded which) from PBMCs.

CDR3 nucleotides: TGTGCCAGCAGTTTATCACAGGGTGCGAATCAGCCCCAGCATTTT. It specifies CASSLSQGANQPQHF. The chain employs TRBV12-3 or TRBV12-4 and TRBJ1-5; D possibly corresponds to TRBD1 (6 bases). The CDR3 has 15 amino acids. V shed 2 bases and J shed 4 bases, with 12 bases lying between them.